The clone carrying this T cell receptor (beta chain) was seen just once. Study processing details: Amplification of reference gene primers provided the estimated nucleated cell counts. The repertoire was sequenced with immunoSEQ multiplex PCR; TCRdb's copy has only in-frame clones and lacks some. The D gene and trimming were derived from the DNA, and the V and J assignments and clone size from that table. The table includes some 220,000 clones, 75% to 85% detected once. CDR3 length: 15 residues. Trimming took off 1 base at V and 1 base at J, with 8 bases between the two ends. Germline-derived CDR1 and CDR2 are SGHRS and YFSETQ. The data derive from a study of blood T cell repertoires in COVID-19. Study summary: Acute-phase and convalescent COVID-19 samples originated in the United States, Italy and Spain. T cells, B-cell-depleted T cells, or PBMCs provided the cDNA or gDNA that served as material.

The TCR comes from a man in his fifties or sixties with active or convalescent COVID-19. Sequencing was performed on peripheral blood. The rearrangement uses TRBV5-1 and TRBJ1-4, with D maybe TRBD1 (5 bases). The CDR3 region is CASSLLGGTNEKLFF. The CDR3, as DNA: TGCGCCAGCAGCTTGTTGGGGGGAACTAATGAAAAACTGTTTTTT.